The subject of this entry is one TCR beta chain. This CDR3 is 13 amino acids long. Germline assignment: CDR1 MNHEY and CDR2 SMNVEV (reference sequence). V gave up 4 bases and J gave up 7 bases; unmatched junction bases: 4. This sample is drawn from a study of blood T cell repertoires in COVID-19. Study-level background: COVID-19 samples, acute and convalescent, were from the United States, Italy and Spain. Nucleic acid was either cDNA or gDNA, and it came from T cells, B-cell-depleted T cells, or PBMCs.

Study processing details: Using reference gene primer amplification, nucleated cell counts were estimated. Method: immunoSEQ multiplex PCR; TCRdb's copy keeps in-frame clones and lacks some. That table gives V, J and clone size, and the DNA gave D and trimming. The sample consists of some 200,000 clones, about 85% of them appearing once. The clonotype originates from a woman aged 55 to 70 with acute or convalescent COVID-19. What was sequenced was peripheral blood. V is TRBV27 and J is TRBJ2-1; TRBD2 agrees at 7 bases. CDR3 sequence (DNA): TGTGCCAGCAGTTCCCTCGGGGGGAATGAGCAGTTCTTC. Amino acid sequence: CASSSLGGNEQFF.